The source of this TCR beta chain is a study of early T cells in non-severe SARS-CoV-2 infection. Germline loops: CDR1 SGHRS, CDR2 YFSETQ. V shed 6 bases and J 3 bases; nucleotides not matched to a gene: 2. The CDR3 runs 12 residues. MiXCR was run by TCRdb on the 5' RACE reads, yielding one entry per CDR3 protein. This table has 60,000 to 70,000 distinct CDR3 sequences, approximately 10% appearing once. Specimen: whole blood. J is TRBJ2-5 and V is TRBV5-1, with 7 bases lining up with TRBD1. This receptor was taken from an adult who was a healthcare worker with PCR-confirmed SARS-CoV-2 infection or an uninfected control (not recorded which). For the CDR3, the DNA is TGCGCCAGCACCGGGACAGAAGAGACCCAGTACTTC. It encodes CASTGTEETQYF. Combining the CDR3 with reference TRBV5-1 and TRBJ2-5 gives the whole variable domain KAGVTQTPRYLIKTRGQQVTLSCSPISGHRSVSWYQQTPGQGLQFLFEYFSETQRNKGNFPGRFSGRQFSNSRSEMNVSTLELGDSALYLCASTGTEETQYFGPGTRLLVL.